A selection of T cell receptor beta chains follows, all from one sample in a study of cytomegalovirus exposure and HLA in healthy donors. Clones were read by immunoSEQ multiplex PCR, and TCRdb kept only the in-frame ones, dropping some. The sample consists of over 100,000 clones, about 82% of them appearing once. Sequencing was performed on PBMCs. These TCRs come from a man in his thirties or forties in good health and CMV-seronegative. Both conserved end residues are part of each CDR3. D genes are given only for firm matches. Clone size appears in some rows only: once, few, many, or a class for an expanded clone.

CDR3: CAWRGQGRDEQFF
V: TRBV30
size: .
length: 13
D: TRBD1
J: TRBJ2-1

CDR3: CASSGRDRGGNTIYF
V: TRBV7-6
size: .
length: 15
D: TRBD1
J: TRBJ1-3

CDR3: CAWRDRDNQPQHF
V: TRBV30
size: few
length: 13
D: TRBD1
J: TRBJ1-5

CDR3: CASSLELPVGELFF
V: TRBV5-1
size: .
length: 14
D: .
J: TRBJ2-2

CDR3: CASSYTGGRRTEAFF
V: TRBV6-5
size: .
length: 15
D: TRBD1
J: TRBJ1-1

CDR3: CASSLGGGEFTGELFF
V: TRBV5-6
size: .
length: 16
D: .
J: TRBJ2-2

CDR3: CAQRDGNTIYF
V: TRBV10-1
size: .
length: 11
D: .
J: .

CDR3: CARTGWLEKLFF
V: TRBV6-4
size: few
length: 12
D: .
J: TRBJ1-4

CDR3: CASSTRTSGSGNEQFF
V: TRBV11-2
size: .
length: 16
D: TRBD2
J: TRBJ2-1

CDR3: CAIRTGGVDTDTQYF
V: TRBV10-3
size: once
length: 15
D: TRBD1
J: TRBJ2-3

CDR3: CASSPTSGSTDTQYF
V: TRBV7-7
size: .
length: 15
D: TRBD2
J: TRBJ2-3

CDR3: CASRRDRSTDTQYF
V: TRBV28
size: .
length: 14
D: .
J: TRBJ2-3

CDR3: CSVGPREGNEQFF
V: TRBV29-1
size: few
length: 13
D: TRBD2
J: TRBJ2-1

CDR3: CASSKLYRGSLDNEQFF
V: TRBV27
size: .
length: 17
D: TRBD1
J: TRBJ2-1

CDR3: CASSYPQDRGNTEAFF
V: TRBV6-6
size: .
length: 16
D: .
J: TRBJ1-1

CDR3: CASSPTGAGANVLTF
V: TRBV5-8
size: .
length: 15
D: .
J: TRBJ2-6

CDR3: CASETGHNSGANVLTF
V: TRBV28
size: few
length: 16
D: .
J: TRBJ2-6

CDR3: CASSVGSGDEAFF
V: TRBV9
size: .
length: 13
D: .
J: TRBJ1-1

CDR3: CASSRDRGNYGYTF
V: TRBV6-4
size: .
length: 14
D: TRBD1
J: TRBJ1-2

CDR3: CASSFGTGNTEAFF
V: TRBV5-1
size: few
length: 14
D: TRBD1
J: TRBJ1-1

CDR3: CASSSIDRRSNQPQHF
V: TRBV5-1
size: .
length: 16
D: .
J: TRBJ1-5

CDR3: CASSHKKGEGKSTDTQYF
V: TRBV4-2
size: .
length: 18
D: .
J: TRBJ2-3

CDR3: CASSAYFTTRLDTQYF
V: TRBV9
size: .
length: 16
D: .
J: TRBJ2-3

CDR3: CASSQRQGFSEAFF
V: TRBV16
size: .
length: 14
D: TRBD1
J: TRBJ1-1